This entry describes one TCR beta chain. Its specificity is unknown. These data come from a study of brain T cells in children with intractable seizures. Study conclusions and caveats: Clones missing pre-surgery may reflect undersampling of that blood sample.

Sequencing used immunoSEQ multiplex PCR; TCRdb keeps in-frame clones, though not all of them. In the table there are about 340,000 clones, about 94% of which are singletons. The V end lost 7 bases, the J end lost 3 bases, and 7 bases lay between the germline ends. This CDR3 comprises 11 residues. The V gene's germline CDR1 is SNHLY and CDR2 FYNNEI. Time point noted: blood from clinic visit 5 months post-surgery; TSC patient then seizure free. Surgery cases with the highest brain T cell transcript signatures were chosen for sequencing. This clonotype originated in a boy younger than two with tuberous sclerosis and intractable seizures. The material sequenced was peripheral blood, taken roughly 5 months after surgery. The V gene is TRBV2, the J gene TRBJ2-7, with unresolved D. CDR3: CASKRNYEQYF. CDR3 in DNA: TGTGCCAGCAAGCGAAACTACGAGCAGTACTTC.